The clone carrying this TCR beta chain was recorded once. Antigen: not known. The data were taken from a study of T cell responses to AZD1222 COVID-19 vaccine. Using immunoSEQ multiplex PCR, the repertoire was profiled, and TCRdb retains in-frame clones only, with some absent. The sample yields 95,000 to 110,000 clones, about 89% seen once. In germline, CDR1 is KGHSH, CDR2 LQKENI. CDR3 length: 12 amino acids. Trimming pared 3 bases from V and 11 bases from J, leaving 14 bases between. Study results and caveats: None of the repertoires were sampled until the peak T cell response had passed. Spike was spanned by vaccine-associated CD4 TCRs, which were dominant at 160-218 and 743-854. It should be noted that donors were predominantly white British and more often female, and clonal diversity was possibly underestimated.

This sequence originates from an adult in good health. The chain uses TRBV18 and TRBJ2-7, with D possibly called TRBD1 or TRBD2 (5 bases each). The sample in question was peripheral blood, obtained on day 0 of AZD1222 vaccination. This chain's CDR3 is CASSPQGELEYF. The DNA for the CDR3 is TGTGCCAGCTCACCCCAGGGAGAGCTAGAGTACTTC.